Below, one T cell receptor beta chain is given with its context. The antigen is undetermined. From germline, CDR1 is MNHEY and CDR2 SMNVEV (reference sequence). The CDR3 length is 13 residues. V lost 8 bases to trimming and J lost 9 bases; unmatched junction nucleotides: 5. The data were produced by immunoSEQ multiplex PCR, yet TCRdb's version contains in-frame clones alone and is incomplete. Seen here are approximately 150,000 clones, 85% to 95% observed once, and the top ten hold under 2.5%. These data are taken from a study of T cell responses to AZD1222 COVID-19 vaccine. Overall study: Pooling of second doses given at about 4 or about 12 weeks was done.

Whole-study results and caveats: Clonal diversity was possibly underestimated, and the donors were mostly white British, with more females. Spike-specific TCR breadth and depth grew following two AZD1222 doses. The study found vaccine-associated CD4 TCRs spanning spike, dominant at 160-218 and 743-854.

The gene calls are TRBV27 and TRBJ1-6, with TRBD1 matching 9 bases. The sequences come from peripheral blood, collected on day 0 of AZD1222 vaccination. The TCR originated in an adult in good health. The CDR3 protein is CASRDRAVSPLHF. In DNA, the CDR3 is TGTGCCAGCCGGGACAGGGCGGTTTCACCCCTCCACTTT.